What follows describes a single T cell receptor (beta chain). Antigen unknown. This sample stems from a study of cytomegalovirus exposure and HLA in healthy donors. Overall study results and limits: Earlier analysis looked at TCR beta V segments, and most were productive about 90% or about 30% of the time. A later analysis showed that HLA-associated TCR beta chains had undergone more clonal expansion than equally common others.

Use of 60 Vbeta and 13 Jbeta primers characterized the PCR. Some clones are missing from TCRdb's copy, which holds only in-frame ones; the method was immunoSEQ multiplex PCR. Of 150,000 to 200,000 clones in the sample, around 69% were seen once. The receptor's source is a woman between 25 and 40 years old in good health and CMV-seronegative. Sequencing was carried out using PBMCs.

The CDR3 DNA is TGTGCCAGCAGCTTCAACCTGGGACTAGCGGGGGGTGAAGCAGATACGCAGTATTTT. Its protein is CASSFNLGLAGGEADTQYF. The rearrangement uses TRBV13 and TRBJ2-3; 15 nucleotides line up with TRBD2. The junction had 11 bases not matched to a gene; V was cut back by 3 bases and J by 4 bases. CDR3 length equals 19 residues. Germline V gives CDR1 PRHDT, CDR2 FYEKMQ (reference sequence).